Presented here are 12 T cell receptor beta chains from one specimen sequenced in a study of blood T cell repertoires in COVID-19. The protocol was immunoSEQ multiplex PCR, while the TCRdb copy is restricted to in-frame clones and leaves out a portion. The sample lists 150,000 or so clones; about 90% were seen once. The specimen sequenced was peripheral blood. These receptor sequences come from a man aged 45 to 65 with acute or convalescent COVID-19.

The rearrangement uses TRBV9 and TRBJ2-5, with 10 nucleotides matching TRBD2. Trimming at V came to 2 bases and at J to 3 bases, leaving 7 bases not matched to a gene. The length of the CDR3 is 16 residues. Germline CDR1 is SGDLS and CDR2 is YYNGEE. The CDR3 DNA sequence: TGTGCCAGCAGCGTCCAAACAGCGGGGGGGAAAGAGACCCAGTACTTC. This sequence encodes CASSVQTAGGKETQYF.

The chain employs TRBV27 and TRBJ2-3; tentative D call: TRBD1 (5 bases). Trimming took 2 bases from V and 3 from J, leaving 12 bases between them. Per the germline V gene, CDR1 is MNHEY and CDR2 is SMNVEV (reference sequence). The CDR3 spans 15 residues. CDR3 bases: TGTGCCAGCAGTTTAACAGGATCCGGGACAGATACGCAGTATTTT. Encoded protein: CASSLTGSGTDTQYF.

V and J are TRBV9 and TRBJ1-3, with D unresolved. CDR1 and CDR2 (germline): SGDLS, YYNGEE. The CDR3 runs to 15 residues. V dropped 4 bases and J dropped 0 bases, with 11 bases sitting between them. The CDR3 region is CASSPRYSSGNTIYF. The CDR3 coding sequence is TGTGCCAGCAGCCCCAGGTATTCCTCTGGAAACACCATATATTTT.

This chain links TRBV5-1 with TRBJ2-3; 7 bases agree with TRBD1. Germline V CDR1 and CDR2: SGHRS, YFSETQ. CDR3 length equals 15 residues. The trim removed 4 bases at V and 0 bases at J, leaving 5 bases unmatched. CDR3 protein: CASSPRDRSTDTQYF. For the CDR3, the DNA is TGCGCCAGCAGCCCACGGGACAGAAGCACAGATACGCAGTATTTT.

Comment on this clone: The sample contains more than one DNA sequence encoding this CDR3. In nucleotides, the CDR3 is TGTGCCAGCTCACCGGGCACACTGAGCAATCAGCCCCAGCATTTT. It codes for CASSPGTLSNQPQHF. The rearrangement links TRBV18 to TRBJ1-5; no firm D call. Germline V gene sequence: CDR1 KGHSH, CDR2 LQKENI. V lost 3 bases to trimming and J lost 1 base, with 10 bases between them. This CDR3 spans 15 amino acids.

V and J are TRBV11-3 and TRBJ2-1, with 7 bases matching TRBD2. Germline CDR1 and CDR2: SGHNT and YENEEA. The J segment lost 9 bases and the V segment lost 1 base, leaving 3 bases of the junction unmatched. CDR3 size: 13 residues. The CDR3 is CASSLGLAGEQFF. The CDR3 DNA reads TGTGCCAGCAGCTTAGGACTAGCCGGTGAGCAGTTCTTC.

This clone was detected a few times. The chain employs TRBV19 and TRBJ1-2; D not certain. CDR1 and CDR2 from the germline V gene are LNHDA and SQIVND (reference sequence). The V end lost 3 bases, the J end lost 8 bases, and 13 bases lay between the germline ends. CDR3 size: 13 residues. DNA for the CDR3: TGTGCCAGTAGTATGTTGGCAGGCATCGGCTACACCTTC. This encodes CASSMLAGIGYTF.

This chain links TRBV12-3 or TRBV12-4 with TRBJ1-1; no reliable D call. The V end was cut by 3 bases, the J end by 4 bases, with 6 bases between. The CDR3 length is 12 residues. In DNA, the CDR3 is TGTGCCAGCAGTTTTCTAGCCACTGAAGCTTTCTTT. Protein: CASSFLATEAFF.

The genes are TRBV28 and TRBJ1-2; no clear D. Trimming pared 1 base from V and 2 bases from J, leaving 5 bases between. Germline V gives CDR1 MDHEN, CDR2 SYDVKM. The CDR3 has 13 residues. CDR3 sequence (DNA): TGTGCCAGCAGTTTATCGGGGAACTATGGCTACACCTTC. This encodes CASSLSGNYGYTF.

The chain uses TRBV9 and TRBJ2-5; 9 nucleotides match TRBD1. The germline V gene encodes CDR1 SGDLS and CDR2 YYNGEE. Trimming took 4 bases from V and 3 from J; bases not matched to a gene: 4. CDR3 size: 14 residues. The CDR3 spells CASSKGDREETQYF. CDR3 nucleotides: TGTGCCAGCAGCAAGGGGGACAGGGAAGAGACCCAGTACTTC.

The rearrangement links TRBV7-2 to TRBJ2-5; 15 positions agree with TRBD2. Per germline, CDR1 SGHTA and CDR2 FQGNSA. Trimming took 3 bases from V and 5 from J; bases not matched to a gene: 13. This CDR3 is 19 amino acids long. The chain's CDR3 is CASSFVFGTSGGSVETQYF. The CDR3 DNA follows: TGTGCCAGCAGCTTTGTCTTCGGGACTAGCGGGGGGTCGGTGGAGACCCAGTACTTC.

The V call is TRBV2, the J call TRBJ1-1, with D unclear. Trimming shortened V by 4 bases and J by 5 bases, and 11 bases separated the two germline ends. The V gene's germline CDR1 is SNHLY and CDR2 FYNNEI. There are 13 residues in the CDR3. The CDR3 DNA sequence: TGTGCCAGCAGTGCCGGGAGGGAGACTGAAGCTTTCTTT. This sequence encodes CASSAGRETEAFF. The full variable domain, rest sourced from reference TRBV2 and TRBJ1-1, is EPEVTQTPSHQVTQMGQEVILRCVPISNHLYFYWYRQILGQKVEFLVSFYNNEISEKSEIFDDQFSVERPDGSNFTLKIRSTKLEDSAMYFCASSAGRETEAFFGQGTRLTVV.